Each of the 5 T cell receptor beta chains below was sequenced from the same sample in a study of T cells in Graves' hyperthyroidism and ophthalmopathy. From RNA transcripts, TCR beta CDR3 regions were amplified. The HTBI set primed first-round TCR CDR3 RT-PCR. TCRdb analysed the multiplex PCR reads with MiXCR anew, one entry per CDR3 protein. Among 600,000 to 900,000 distinct CDR3 sequences listed, 15% to 20% were seen once. The material sequenced was blood. The receptors come from a man aged 18 to 30 with Graves' hyperthyroidism.

This rearrangement joins TRBV6-9 to TRBJ2-5; perhaps TRBD2 as D (6 bases). CDR1 and CDR2 (germline): MNHGY, SVAAGI. The CDR3 contains 14 residues. The V end lost 3 bases, the J end lost 4 bases, and 12 bases lay between the germline ends. The CDR3 bases are TGTGCCAGCAGTTACGGGAGATCTGGAGAGACCCAGTACTTC. As protein: CASSYGRSGETQYF.

This clonotype was counted a few times. The chain has TRBV7-9 and TRBJ2-7, with 7 bases fitting TRBD1. The CDR3 has 17 residues. The V gene end was trimmed by 5 bases and the J gene end by 0 bases; junction bases not matched to a gene: 13. Germline V gene sequence: CDR1 SEHNR, CDR2 FQNEAQ (reference sequence). The CDR3 DNA follows: TGTGCCAGCAGCCTCTCCCCCGGGACAGTGTCCTCCTACGAGCAGTACTTC. Translation gives CASSLSPGTVSSYEQYF.

This clonotype was observed a few times. The genes are TRBV20-1 and TRBJ2-4, with D uncertain. V was pared by 0 bases and J by 0 bases, with 12 bases between. This CDR3 spans 16 amino acids. Germline CDR1 is DFQATT and CDR2 is SNEGSKA (reference sequence). The CDR3 spells CSARDLPWSAKNIQYF. As DNA, the CDR3 is TGCAGTGCTAGAGATTTACCGTGGTCAGCCAAAAACATTCAGTACTTC.

The V gene is TRBV29-1, the J gene TRBJ1-2; D uncertain. The V gene lost 4 bases and the J gene lost 1 base, with 10 bases spanning the gap. The CDR3 spans 13 residues. Germline V gene lookup returns CDR1 SQVTM and CDR2 ANQGSEA. The CDR3 protein is CSVAPANNYGYTF. The DNA of the CDR3 is TGCAGCGTTGCCCCGGCTAATAACTATGGCTACACCTTC.

This chain joins TRBV5-1 and TRBJ2-1, with 9 bases matching TRBD2. With 2 bases clipped from V and 2 bases from J, the junction kept 5 bases outside the gene matches. Germline CDR1 SGHRS, CDR2 YFSETQ. The CDR3 loop spans 16 amino acids. The DNA of the CDR3 is TGCGCCAGCAGCTTCCCAAGCGGGAGGACCTACAATGAGCAGTTCTTC. Protein: CASSFPSGRTYNEQFF.